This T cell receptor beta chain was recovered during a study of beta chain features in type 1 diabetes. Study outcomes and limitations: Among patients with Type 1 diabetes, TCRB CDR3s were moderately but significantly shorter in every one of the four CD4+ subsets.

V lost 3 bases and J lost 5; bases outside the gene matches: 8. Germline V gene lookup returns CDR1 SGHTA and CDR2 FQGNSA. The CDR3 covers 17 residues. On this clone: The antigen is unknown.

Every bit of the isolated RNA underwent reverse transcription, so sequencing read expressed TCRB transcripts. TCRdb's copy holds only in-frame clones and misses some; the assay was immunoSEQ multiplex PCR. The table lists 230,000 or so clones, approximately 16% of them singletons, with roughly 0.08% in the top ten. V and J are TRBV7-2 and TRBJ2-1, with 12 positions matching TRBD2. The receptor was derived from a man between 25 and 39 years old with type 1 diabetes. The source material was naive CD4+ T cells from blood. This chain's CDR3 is CASSFYGLAGSDNEQFF. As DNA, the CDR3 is TGTGCCAGCAGCTTTTACGGACTAGCGGGAAGCGACAATGAGCAGTTCTTC.